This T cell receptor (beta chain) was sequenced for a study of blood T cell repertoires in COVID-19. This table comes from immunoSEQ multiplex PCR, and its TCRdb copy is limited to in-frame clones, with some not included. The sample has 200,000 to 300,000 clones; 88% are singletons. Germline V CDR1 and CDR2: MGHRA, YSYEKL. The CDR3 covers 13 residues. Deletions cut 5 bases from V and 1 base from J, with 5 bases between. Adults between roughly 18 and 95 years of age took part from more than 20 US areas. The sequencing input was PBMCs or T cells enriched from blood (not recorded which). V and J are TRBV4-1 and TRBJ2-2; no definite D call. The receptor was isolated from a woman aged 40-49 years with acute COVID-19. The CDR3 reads CASSRQNTGELFF. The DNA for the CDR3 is TGCGCCAGCAGCAGACAGAACACCGGGGAGCTGTTTTTT.